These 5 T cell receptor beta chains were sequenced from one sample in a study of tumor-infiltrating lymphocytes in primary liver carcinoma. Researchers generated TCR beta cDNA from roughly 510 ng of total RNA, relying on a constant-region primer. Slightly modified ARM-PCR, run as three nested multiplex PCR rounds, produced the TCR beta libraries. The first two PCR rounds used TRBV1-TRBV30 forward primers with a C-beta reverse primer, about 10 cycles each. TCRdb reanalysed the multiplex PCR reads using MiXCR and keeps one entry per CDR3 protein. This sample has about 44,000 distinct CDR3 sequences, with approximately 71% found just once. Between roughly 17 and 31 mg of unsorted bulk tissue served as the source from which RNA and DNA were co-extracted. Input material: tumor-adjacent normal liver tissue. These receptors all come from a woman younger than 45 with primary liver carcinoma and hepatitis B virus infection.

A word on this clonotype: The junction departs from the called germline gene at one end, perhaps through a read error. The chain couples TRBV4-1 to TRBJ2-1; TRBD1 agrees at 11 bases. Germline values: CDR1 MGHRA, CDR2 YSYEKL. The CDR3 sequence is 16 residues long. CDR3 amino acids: CVSSQDPGQGENELFF. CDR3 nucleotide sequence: TGCGTCAGCAGCCAAGATCCGGGACAGGGGGAGAATGAGCTGTTCTTC.

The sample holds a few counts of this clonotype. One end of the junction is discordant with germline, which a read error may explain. CDR3 DNA: TGTGCCAGTAGCCTAGGAGCGGGAGGGCCTGGTGATACGCTGTGTTTT. The encoded protein is CASSLGAGGPGDTLCF. The chain has TRBV7-8 and TRBJ2-3, with TRBD2 matching 10 bases. This CDR3 is built from 16 residues. CDR1 SGHVS and CDR2 FQNEAQ come from the germline V gene. Drawing the rest from reference TRBV7-8 and TRBJ2-3, the complete variable domain is GAGVSQSPRYKVAKRGQDVALRCDPISGHVSLFWYQQALGQGPEFLTYFQNEAQLDKSGLPSDRFFAERPEGSVSTLKIQRTQQEDSAVYLCASSLGAGGPGDTLCFGPGTRLTVL.

CDR3 coding DNA: TGTGCCAGCAGCCCACAGGGACAGCCGAACACTGAAGCTTTCTTT. Protein: CASSPQGQPNTEAFF. The chain links TRBV2 to TRBJ1-1; TRBD1 matches 7 bases. Trimming took 6 bases from V and 1 from J; bases not matched to a gene: 8. From germline, CDR1 is SNHLY and CDR2 FYNNEI. CDR3 size: 15 residues.

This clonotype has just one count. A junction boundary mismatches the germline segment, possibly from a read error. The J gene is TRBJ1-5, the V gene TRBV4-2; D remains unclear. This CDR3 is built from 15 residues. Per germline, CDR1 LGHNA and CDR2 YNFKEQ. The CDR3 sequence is CASSQDKTLDQPQHF. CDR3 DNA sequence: TGTGCCAGTAGCCAAGATAAGACATTGGATCAGCCCCAGCATTTT.

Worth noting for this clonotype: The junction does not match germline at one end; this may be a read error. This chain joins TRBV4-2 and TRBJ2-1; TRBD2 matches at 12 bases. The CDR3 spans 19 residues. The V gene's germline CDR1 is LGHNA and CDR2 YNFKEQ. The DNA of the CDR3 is TGTGCCAGCAGCCGAGATCGGTCTAGGACTAGCGGGATATACAATGGGCAGTTCTTC. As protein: CASSRDRSRTSGIYNGQFF.